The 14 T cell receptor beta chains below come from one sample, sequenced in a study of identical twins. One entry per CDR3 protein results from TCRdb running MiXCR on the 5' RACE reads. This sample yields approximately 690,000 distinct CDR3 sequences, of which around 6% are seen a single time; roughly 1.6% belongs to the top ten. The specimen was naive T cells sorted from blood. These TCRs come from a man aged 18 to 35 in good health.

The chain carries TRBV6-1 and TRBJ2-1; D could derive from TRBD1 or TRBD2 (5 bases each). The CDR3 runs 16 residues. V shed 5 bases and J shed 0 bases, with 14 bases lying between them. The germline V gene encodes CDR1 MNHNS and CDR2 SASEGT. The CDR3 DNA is TGTGCCAGCAGTCCGGGGACGCCTAACTCCTACAATGAGCAGTTCTTC. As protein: CASSPGTPNSYNEQFF.

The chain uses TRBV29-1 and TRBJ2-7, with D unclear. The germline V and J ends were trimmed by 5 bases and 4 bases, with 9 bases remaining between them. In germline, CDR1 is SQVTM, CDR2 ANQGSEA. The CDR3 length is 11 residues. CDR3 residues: CSVRRRYEQYF. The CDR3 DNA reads TGCAGCGTTCGTCGGAGATACGAGCAGTACTTC.

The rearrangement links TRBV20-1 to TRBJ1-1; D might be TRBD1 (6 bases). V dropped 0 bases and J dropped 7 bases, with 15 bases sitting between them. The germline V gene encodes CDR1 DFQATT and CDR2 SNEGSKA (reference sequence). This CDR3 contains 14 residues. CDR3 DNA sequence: TGCAGTGCTAGAGACGTCCGGGGGGGCGGTGAAGCTTTCTTT. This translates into CSARDVRGGGEAFF.

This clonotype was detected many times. The CDR3 nucleotides are TGTGCCAGCAGGGGGTTGACTAACACCGGGGAGCTGTTTTTT. It translates to CASRGLTNTGELFF. The rearrangement links TRBV28 to TRBJ2-2, with D hard to call. With 6 bases removed from V and 2 bases from J, the gap between germline ends came to 10 bases. Germline CDR1 is MDHEN and CDR2 is SYDVKM. This CDR3 has 14 amino acids.

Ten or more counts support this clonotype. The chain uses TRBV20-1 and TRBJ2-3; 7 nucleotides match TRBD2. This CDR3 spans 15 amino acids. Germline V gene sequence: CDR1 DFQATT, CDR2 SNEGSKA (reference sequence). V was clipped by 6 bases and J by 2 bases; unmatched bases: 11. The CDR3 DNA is TGCAGTGCGAGCGGGACTATCATATCCACAGATACGCAGTATTTT. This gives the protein CSASGTIISTDTQYF.

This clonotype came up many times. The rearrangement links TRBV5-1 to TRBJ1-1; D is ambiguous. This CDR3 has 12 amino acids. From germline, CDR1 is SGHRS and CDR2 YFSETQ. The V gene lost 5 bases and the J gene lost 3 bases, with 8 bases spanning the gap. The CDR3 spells CASRFSDTEAFF. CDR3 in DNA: TGCGCCAGCAGGTTCTCGGACACTGAAGCTTTCTTT.

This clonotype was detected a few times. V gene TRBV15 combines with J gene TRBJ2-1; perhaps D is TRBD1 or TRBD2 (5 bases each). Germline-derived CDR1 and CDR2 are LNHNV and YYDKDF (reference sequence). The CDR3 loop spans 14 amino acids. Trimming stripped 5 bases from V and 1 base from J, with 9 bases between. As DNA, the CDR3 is TGTGCCACCAGCGGGGGTCAATCCTACAATGAGCAGTTCTTC. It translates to CATSGGQSYNEQFF.

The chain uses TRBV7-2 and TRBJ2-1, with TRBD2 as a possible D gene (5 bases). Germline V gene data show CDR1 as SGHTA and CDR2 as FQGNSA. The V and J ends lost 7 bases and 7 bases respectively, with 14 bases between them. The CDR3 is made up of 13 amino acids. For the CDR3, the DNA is TGTGCCAGCACCAAGACTACTGTTAATGAGCAGTTCTTC. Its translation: CASTKTTVNEQFF.

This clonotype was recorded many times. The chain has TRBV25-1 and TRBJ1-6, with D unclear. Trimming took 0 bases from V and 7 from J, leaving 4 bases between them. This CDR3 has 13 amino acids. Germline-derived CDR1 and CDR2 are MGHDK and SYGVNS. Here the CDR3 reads CASSEYSNSPLHF. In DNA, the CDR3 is TGTGCCAGCAGTGAATACAGCAATTCACCCCTCCACTTT. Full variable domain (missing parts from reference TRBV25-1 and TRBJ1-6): EADIYQTPRYLVIGTGKKITLECSQTMGHDKMYWYQQDPGMELHLIHYSYGVNSTEKGDLSSESTVSRIRTEHFPLTLESARPSHTSQYLCASSEYSNSPLHFGNGTRLTVT.

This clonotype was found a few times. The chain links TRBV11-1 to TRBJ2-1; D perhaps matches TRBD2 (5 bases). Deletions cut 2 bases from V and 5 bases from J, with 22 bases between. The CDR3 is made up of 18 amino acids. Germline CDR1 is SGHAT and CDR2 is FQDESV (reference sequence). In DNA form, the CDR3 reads TGTGCCAGCAGCTTAACTGCGGGCCCCCGAGGCGTCCACAATGAGCAGTTCTTC. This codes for CASSLTAGPRGVHNEQFF.

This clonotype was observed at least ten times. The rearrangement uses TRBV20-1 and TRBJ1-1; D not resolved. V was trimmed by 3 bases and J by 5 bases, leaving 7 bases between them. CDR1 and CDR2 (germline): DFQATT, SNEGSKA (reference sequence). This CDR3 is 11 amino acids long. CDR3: CSASPATEAFF. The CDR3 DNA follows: TGCAGTGCTAGTCCCGCAACTGAAGCTTTCTTT.

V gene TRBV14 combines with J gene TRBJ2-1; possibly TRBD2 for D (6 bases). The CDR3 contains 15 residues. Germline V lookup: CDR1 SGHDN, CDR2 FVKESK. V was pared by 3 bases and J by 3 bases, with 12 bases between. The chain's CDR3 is CASSQRLASYNEQFF. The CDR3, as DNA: TGTGCCAGCAGCCAGCGTCTAGCGAGCTACAATGAGCAGTTCTTC.

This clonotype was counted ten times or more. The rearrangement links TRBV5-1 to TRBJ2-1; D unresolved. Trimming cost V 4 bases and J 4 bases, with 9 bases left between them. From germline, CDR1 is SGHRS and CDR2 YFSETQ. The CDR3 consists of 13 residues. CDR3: CASSARQYNEQFF. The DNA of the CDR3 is TGCGCCAGCAGCGCGCGGCAGTACAATGAGCAGTTCTTC. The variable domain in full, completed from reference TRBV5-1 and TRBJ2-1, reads KAGVTQTPRYLIKTRGQQVTLSCSPISGHRSVSWYQQTPGQGLQFLFEYFSETQRNKGNFPGRFSGRQFSNSRSEMNVSTLELGDSALYLCASSARQYNEQFFGPGTRLTVL.

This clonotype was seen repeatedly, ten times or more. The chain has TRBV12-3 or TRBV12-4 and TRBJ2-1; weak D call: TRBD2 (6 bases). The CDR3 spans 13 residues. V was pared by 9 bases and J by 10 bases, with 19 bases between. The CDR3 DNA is TGTGCCAGTCTCCTCTGGGGGGACGGAGAGCAGTTCTTC. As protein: CASLLWGDGEQFF.